These T cell receptor beta chains were read from a single sample in a study of CD8 T cells in ankylosing spondylitis. MiXCR was run by TCRdb on the 5' RACE reads, yielding one entry per CDR3 protein. The data show about 840,000 distinct CDR3 sequences, about 11% seen once. What was sequenced was blood, either unsorted or a sorted T cell fraction (not recorded which). Every receptor here comes from a male donor with ankylosing spondylitis. Both conserved end residues are part of each CDR3. D genes are given only for firm matches. Clone size, where shown, is once, few, many, or a class for clones that have expanded.

.	TRBV6-1	TRBJ1-5	few	CASSEFRGLKGNQPQHF	TGTGCCAGCAGTGAATTCCGAGGGCTAAAGGGCAATCAGCCCCAGCATTTT
TRBD1	TRBV6-2/TRBV6-3	TRBJ2-1	.	CARNRGRLDEQFF	TGTGCCAGGAACAGGGGGCGGTTGGATGAGCAGTTCTTC
TRBD2	TRBV5-1	TRBJ2-3	.	CASSQTSESTDTQYF	TGCGCCAGCAGCCAGACTAGCGAAAGCACAGATACGCAGTATTTT
.	TRBV20-1	TRBJ2-3	.	CSARGQPTDTQYF	TGCAGTGCTCGGGGACAACCCACAGATACGCAGTATTTT
.	TRBV20-1	TRBJ2-2	.	CSGRGRNTGELFF	TGCAGTGGAAGGGGGAGGAACACCGGGGAGCTGTTTTTT
.	TRBV5-1	TRBJ2-3	.	CASRDGRQADTQYF	TGCGCCAGCAGGGATGGCAGGCAAGCAGATACGCAGTATTTT
.	TRBV29-1	TRBJ2-3	many	CSVPGTYSTDTQYF	TGCAGCGTTCCCGGGACCTACAGCACAGATACGCAGTATTTT
.	TRBV7-2	TRBJ2-4	.	CASSLVGGRSAKNIQYF	TGTGCCAGCAGCTTAGTTGGGGGCCGCTCAGCCAAAAACATTCAGTACTTC
.	TRBV4-1	TRBJ2-2	few	CASSQEPRASPTGELFF	TGCGCCAGCAGCCAAGAGCCCCGGGCTTCCCCCACCGGGGAGCTGTTTTTT
.	TRBV10-3	TRBJ2-2	.	CASEEGTGELFF	TGTGCCTCCGAGGAGGGGACCGGGGAGCTGTTTTTT
TRBD1	TRBV24-1	TRBJ1-2	many	CATSRQGYGYTF	TGTGCCACCTCAAGACAGGGCTATGGCTACACCTTC
.	TRBV5-6	TRBJ1-3	.	CASGPGVGSGNTIYF	TGTGCCAGCGGCCCTGGGGTCGGATCTGGAAACACCATATATTTT
.	TRBV9	TRBJ1-2	many	CASSVGSQFTGYTF	TGTGCCAGCAGCGTAGGTTCACAGTTCACGGGCTACACCTTC
.	TRBV9	TRBJ2-2	.	CASMGKSNTGELFF	TGTGCCAGCATGGGAAAATCGAACACCGGGGAGCTGTTTTTT
.	TRBV2	TRBJ1-1	.	CASELEGGIAEAFF	TGTGCCAGCGAGTTGGAGGGGGGGATCGCTGAAGCTTTCTTT